The following is a T cell receptor beta chain sequence with its context. Its antigen is as yet unknown. This record belongs to a study of cytomegalovirus exposure and HLA in healthy donors. Study information: Earlier, almost 120 million unique TCR beta sequences were recovered from about 170 million T cells by an analysis.

Vbeta (60) and Jbeta (13) primers were used in the PCR. Measured with immunoSEQ multiplex PCR; TCRdb has only the in-frame clones, and not every one. The profile shows more than 150,000 clones, 80% of them singletons. Study conclusions and caveats: The study carried out a later analysis of TCR beta sequences. It associated around 17,000 of them with specific HLA alleles at a false discovery rate of 0.05. An analysis was carried out at a later point. It showed that HLA-associated TCR beta chains were more clonally expanded than equally common non-associated chains.

Germline CDR1 MNHEY, CDR2 SMNVEV (reference sequence). Trimming took off 2 bases at V and 6 bases at J, with 11 bases between the two ends. The CDR3 consists of 13 residues. Sequenced: PBMCs. The clonotype originates from a girl under 18 in good health and CMV-seropositive. The genes are TRBV27 and TRBJ2-7; possibly TRBD2 for D (6 bases). The CDR3 region is CASSLGGKGEQYF. The CDR3 bases are TGTGCCAGCAGTTTAGGCGGGAAGGGCGAGCAGTACTTC.